Listed below are T cell receptor beta chains from one sample, sequenced in a study of blood T cell repertoires in COVID-19. Profiled with immunoSEQ multiplex PCR; TCRdb holds only in-frame clones, not every one. The table lists 300,000 to 400,000 clones, more than 70% of them singletons. The sample consisted of PBMCs or T cells enriched from blood (not recorded which). The origin of the receptors is a woman between 18 and 29 years old who had recovered from COVID-19. Both conserved end residues are part of each CDR3. A D gene is named only where the DNA matches it firmly. Rows give clone size only sometimes, using once, few, many, or a class for an expanded clone.

length | size | J | V | D | CDR3 | DNA
16 | NA | TRBJ1-5 | TRBV21-1 | NA | CASSKGEFFSNQPQHF | TGTGCCAGCAGCAAAGGAGAGTTTTTTAGCAATCAGCCCCAGCATTTT
10 | NA | TRBJ2-7 | TRBV29-1 | NA | CSVGGDQQYF | TGCAGCGTTGGCGGAGACCAGCAGTACTTC
14 | NA | TRBJ2-7 | TRBV19 | NA | CASSIGVGAGEQYF | TGTGCCAGTAGTATAGGGGTAGGAGCGGGTGAGCAGTACTTC
14 | once | TRBJ1-4 | TRBV4-1 | NA | CASSQEAGDEKLFF | TGCGCCAGCAGCCAAGAGGCAGGGGATGAAAAACTGTTTTTT
11 | NA | TRBJ2-5 | TRBV19 | NA | CATIFGETQYF | TGTGCCACCATATTCGGGGAGACCCAGTACTTC
15 | once | TRBJ1-5 | TRBV4-1 | NA | CASSRDPGNNQPQHF | TGCGCCAGCAGTCGTGACCCCGGGAACAATCAGCCCCAGCATTTT
16 | NA | TRBJ1-2 | TRBV7-9 | NA | CASSLGLRENLYGYTF | TGTGCCAGCAGCTTAGGGTTACGGGAAAACCTCTATGGCTACACCTTC
12 | NA | TRBJ1-5 | TRBV24-1 | NA | CATSDAGQPQHF | TGTGCCACCAGTGATGCGGGGCAGCCCCAGCATTTT
15 | NA | TRBJ2-7 | TRBV9 | TRBD2 | CASSVGTSGAYEQYF | TGTGCCAGCAGCGTAGGTACTAGCGGGGCCTACGAGCAGTACTTC
13 | NA | TRBJ2-5 | TRBV12-5 | NA | CASGSGVGETQYF | TGTGCTAGTGGGTCAGGGGTGGGAGAGACCCAGTACTTC
16 | NA | TRBJ2-2 | TRBV10-2 | NA | CASAVTGVFYTGELFF | TGCGCCAGCGCGGTGACAGGCGTTTTCTACACCGGGGAGCTGTTTTTT
15 | NA | TRBJ2-3 | TRBV7-9 | NA | CASSLVLAKEDTQYF | TGTGCCAGCAGCTTAGTGCTAGCGAAAGAGGATACGCAGTATTTT
16 | NA | TRBJ1-4 | TRBV5-1 | TRBD1 | CASSLGPGGIGEKLFF | TGCGCCAGCAGCTTGGGTCCAGGGGGCATAGGCGAAAAACTGTTTTTT
13 | NA | TRBJ1-2 | TRBV28 | NA | CASSFGRGYGYTF | TGTGCCAGCAGTTTTGGTAGGGGCTATGGCTACACCTTC
14 | NA | TRBJ2-7 | TRBV5-1 | NA | CASRTGREAYEQYF | TGCGCCAGCAGAACGGGCAGGGAGGCCTACGAGCAGTACTTC
14 | NA | TRBJ1-2 | TRBV6-4 | TRBD1 | CASSVGQGLSGYTF | TGTGCCAGCAGCGTGGGACAGGGTCTGAGTGGCTACACCTTC
16 | NA | TRBJ2-6 | TRBV30 | TRBD1 | CAWSGQGVSGANVLTF | TGTGCCTGGAGCGGACAGGGCGTCTCTGGGGCCAACGTCCTGACTTTC
12 | once | TRBJ1-1 | TRBV11-2 | NA | CASSRVRVSAFF | TGTGCCAGCAGCCGTGTTCGGGTCTCAGCTTTCTTT
12 | NA | TRBJ1-2 | TRBV28 | NA | CASLWGGYGYTF | TGTGCCAGCCTCTGGGGGGGCTATGGCTACACCTTC
13 | NA | TRBJ1-6 | TRBV2 | NA | CASSDPGYEPLHF | TGTGCCAGCAGTGATCCAGGGTACGAACCCCTCCACTTT
15 | NA | TRBJ1-6 | TRBV5-1 | NA | CASSLEGQGGSPLHF | TGCGCCAGCAGCTTGGAAGGGCAGGGAGGCTCACCCCTCCACTTT
14 | NA | TRBJ2-7 | TRBV6-5 | NA | CASRGGDKVYEQYF | TGTGCCAGCAGGGGGGGAGACAAAGTCTACGAGCAGTACTTC
17 | NA | TRBJ2-7 | TRBV6-6 | NA | CASSRLTRQLYSYEQYF | TGTGCCAGCAGCCGATTAACTAGGCAGCTGTACTCCTACGAGCAGTACTTC
14 | NA | TRBJ2-5 | TRBV9 | NA | CASSVDYGVETQYF | TGTGCCAGCAGCGTAGATTACGGGGTGGAGACCCAGTACTTC
14 | NA | TRBJ1-2 | TRBV19 | NA | CASSIGWGDYGYTF | TGTGCCAGTAGTATAGGTTGGGGAGACTATGGCTACACCTTC
15 | NA | TRBJ1-5 | TRBV3-1/TRBV3-2 | TRBD1 | CASSRTTGGSQPQHF | TGTGCCAGCAGCCGTACCACAGGGGGCAGTCAGCCCCAGCATTTT
12 | NA | TRBJ2-7 | TRBV27 | NA | CASSSNYYEQYF | TGTGCCAGCAGTTCTAACTATTACGAGCAGTACTTC
15 | NA | TRBJ2-5 | TRBV19 | TRBD2 | CATSGGPTRGETQYF | TGTGCCACTAGCGGGGGGCCGACGAGGGGCGAGACCCAGTACTTC